This T cell receptor beta chain emerged from a study of cytomegalovirus exposure and HLA in healthy donors. Germline V CDR1 and CDR2: MGHRA, YSYEKL. The length of the CDR3 is 15 residues. V dropped 1 base and J dropped 2 bases, with 11 bases sitting between them. PCR used 60 Vbeta primers and 13 Jbeta primers. The assay was immunoSEQ multiplex PCR, and TCRdb's table has in-frame clones only and misses some. This table holds approximately 120,000 clones, more than 65% found once. This receptor was obtained from a woman aged 55-69 years in good health and CMV-seropositive. Sample: PBMCs. The chain combines TRBV4-1 with TRBJ2-5; D possibly corresponds to TRBD2 (6 bases). The CDR3 region has the DNA TGCGCCAGCAGCCAAGTATCCGGGGGTCAAGAGACCCAGTACTTC. This translates into CASSQVSGGQETQYF.